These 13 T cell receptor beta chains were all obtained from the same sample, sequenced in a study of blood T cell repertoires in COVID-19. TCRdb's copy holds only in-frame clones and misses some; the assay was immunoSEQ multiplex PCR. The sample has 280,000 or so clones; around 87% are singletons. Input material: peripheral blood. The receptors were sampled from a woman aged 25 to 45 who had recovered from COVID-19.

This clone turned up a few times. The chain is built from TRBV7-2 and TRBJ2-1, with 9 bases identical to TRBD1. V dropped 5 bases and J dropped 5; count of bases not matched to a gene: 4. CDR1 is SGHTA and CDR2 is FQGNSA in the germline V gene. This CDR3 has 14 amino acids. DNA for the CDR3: TGTGCCAGCAGCGATTGGACAGGGGACAATGAGCAGTTCTTC. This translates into CASSDWTGDNEQFF.

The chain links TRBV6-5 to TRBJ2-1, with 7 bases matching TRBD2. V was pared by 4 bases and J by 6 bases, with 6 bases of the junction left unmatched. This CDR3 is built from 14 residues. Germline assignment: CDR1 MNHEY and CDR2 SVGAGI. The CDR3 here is CASSSTGTTNEQFF. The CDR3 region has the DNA TGTGCCAGCAGTTCTACCGGGACTACCAATGAGCAGTTCTTC.

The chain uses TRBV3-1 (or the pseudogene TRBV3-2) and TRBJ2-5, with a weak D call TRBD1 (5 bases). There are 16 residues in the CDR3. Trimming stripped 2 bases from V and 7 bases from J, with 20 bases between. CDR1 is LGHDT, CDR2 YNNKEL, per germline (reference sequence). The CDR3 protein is CASSQRGRVKVGTQYF. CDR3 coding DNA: TGTGCCAGCAGCCAAAGGGGCAGGGTGAAGGTGGGGACCCAGTACTTC.

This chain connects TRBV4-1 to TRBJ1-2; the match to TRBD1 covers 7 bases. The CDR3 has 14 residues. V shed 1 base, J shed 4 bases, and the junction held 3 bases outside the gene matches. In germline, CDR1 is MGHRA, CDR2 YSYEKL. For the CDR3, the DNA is TGCGCCAGCAGCCAAGCGGCAGGGGGCTATGGCTACACCTTC. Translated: CASSQAAGGYGYTF.

The CDR3 DNA reads TGTGCCAGCAGTCGTCCTAGGGGTTACGAGCAGTACTTC. Its protein product is CASSRPRGYEQYF. This chain connects TRBV27 to TRBJ2-7, with D possibly matching TRBD1 (5 bases). This CDR3 contains 13 residues. Trimming removed 5 bases at V and 4 bases at J, with 12 bases between. Per germline, CDR1 MNHEY and CDR2 SMNVEV (reference sequence).

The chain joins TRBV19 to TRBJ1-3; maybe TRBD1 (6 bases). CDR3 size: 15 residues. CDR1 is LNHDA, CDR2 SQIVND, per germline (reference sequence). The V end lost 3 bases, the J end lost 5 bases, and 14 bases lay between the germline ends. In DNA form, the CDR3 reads TGTGCCAGTAGTATCCCCGGTCAGGGGAGAAACACCATATATTTT. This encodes CASSIPGQGRNTIYF.

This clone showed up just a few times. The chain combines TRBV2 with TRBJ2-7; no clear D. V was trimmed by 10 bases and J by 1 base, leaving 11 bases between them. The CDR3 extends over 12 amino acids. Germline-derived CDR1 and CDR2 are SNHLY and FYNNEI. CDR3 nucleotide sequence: TGTGCCATCAGGACGCGGTCCTACGAGCAGTACTTC. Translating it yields CAIRTRSYEQYF. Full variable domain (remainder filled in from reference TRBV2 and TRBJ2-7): EPEVTQTPSHQVTQMGQEVILRCVPISNHLYFYWYRQILGQKVEFLVSFYNNEISEKSEIFDDQFSVERPDGSNFTLKIRSTKLEDSAMYFCAIRTRSYEQYFGPGTRLTVT.

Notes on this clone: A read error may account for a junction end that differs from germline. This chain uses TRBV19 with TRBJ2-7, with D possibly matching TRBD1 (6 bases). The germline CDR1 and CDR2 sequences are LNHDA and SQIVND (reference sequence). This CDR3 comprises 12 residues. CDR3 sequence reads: CASRQGAYEQYF. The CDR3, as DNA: TGTGCCAGTAGACAGGGAGCCTATGAGCAGTACTTC.

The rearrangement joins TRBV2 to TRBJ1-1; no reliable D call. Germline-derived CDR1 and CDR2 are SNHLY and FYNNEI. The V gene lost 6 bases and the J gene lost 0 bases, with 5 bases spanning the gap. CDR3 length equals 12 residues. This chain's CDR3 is CASSALNTEAFF. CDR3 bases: TGTGCCAGCAGCGCGTTGAACACTGAAGCTTTCTTT.

The CDR3 sequence: CAWSVQEVDIQYF. CDR3 sequence (DNA): TGTGCCTGGAGTGTACAAGAGGTAGACATTCAGTACTTC. The gene calls are TRBV30 and TRBJ2-4; D gene unclear. Germline CDR1 and CDR2: GTSNPN and SVGIG (reference sequence). Between the trimmed V and J ends, which lost 0 bases and 8 bases, there was a span of 11 bases. The length of the CDR3 is 13 residues.

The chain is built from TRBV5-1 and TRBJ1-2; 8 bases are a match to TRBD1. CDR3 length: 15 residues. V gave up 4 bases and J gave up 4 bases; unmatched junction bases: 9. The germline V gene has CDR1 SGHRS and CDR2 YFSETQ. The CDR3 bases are TGCGCCAGCAGCCTGGGACAGGCCAACGGCTATGGCTACACCTTC. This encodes CASSLGQANGYGYTF.

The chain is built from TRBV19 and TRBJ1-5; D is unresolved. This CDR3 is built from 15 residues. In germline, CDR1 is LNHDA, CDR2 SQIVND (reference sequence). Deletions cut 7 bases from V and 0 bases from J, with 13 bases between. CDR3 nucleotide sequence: TGTGCCAGTAAACCTCTAGAGGGTAGCAATCAGCCCCAGCATTTT. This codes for CASKPLEGSNQPQHF.

CDR3 amino acids: CASTYSKSRHPNEQFF. CDR3 bases: TGTGCCAGTACATACTCCAAGTCCAGGCACCCCAATGAGCAGTTCTTC. V gene TRBV19 combines with J gene TRBJ2-1; D gene uncertain. V lost 7 bases to trimming and J lost 6 bases, with 22 bases between them. CDR1 LNHDA and CDR2 SQIVND come from the germline V gene (reference sequence). The CDR3 covers 16 residues.